The 22 T cell receptor beta chains below all came from one sample that was sequenced in a study of tumour-infiltrating T cells in Burkitt lymphoma (dated by TCRdb to about 2020). Receptor amplification or capture employed the immunoSEQ multiplex PCR assay. Drawn from immuneACCESS, this table holds only the in-frame rearrangements with V and J called that TCRdb kept. Clones are partly lost; checked studies trace under half to an unresolved V gene and leave the rest unexplained. For this sample the table gives 11,000 to 15,000 clones, of which roughly 75% were detected only once. The top ten clonotypes cover 6% to 8.5% of the sample. The sample taken for sequencing was tumor tissue. The origin of the receptors is a human donor with diffuse large B-cell lymphoma.

The chain has TRBV11-2 and TRBJ2-1; 12 nucleotides line up with TRBD2. With V trimmed by 5 bases and J by 7 bases, 15 bases remained unmatched. CDR1 SGHAT and CDR2 FQNNGV come from the germline V gene. The CDR3 runs 18 residues. CDR3 sequence: CASSPPRLAGELGNEQFF. In DNA, the CDR3 is TGTGCCAGCAGCCCCCCTAGACTAGCGGGAGAACTCGGGAATGAGCAGTTCTTC.

V is TRBV10-2 and J is TRBJ2-5, with D perhaps TRBD1 (5 bases). V was pared by 5 bases and J by 2 bases, with 9 bases between. From germline, CDR1 is WSHSY and CDR2 SAAADI. The CDR3 is made up of 13 amino acids. Written as DNA, the CDR3 is TGCGCCAGCAGTATAGACAGTCAAGAGACCCAGTACTTC. Translation: CASSIDSQETQYF.

The chain carries TRBV28 and TRBJ1-2; maybe TRBD1 (5 bases). Trimming took 5 bases from V and 4 from J, leaving 17 bases between them. This CDR3 contains 15 residues. CDR1 is MDHEN and CDR2 is SYDVKM in the germline V gene. CDR3 nucleotides: TGTGCCAGCAGTAACTCCTGGGACGGGCCCTATGGCTACACCTTC. Protein product: CASSNSWDGPYGYTF.

The chain recombines TRBV7-9 with TRBJ2-4; tentative D call: TRBD1 (6 bases). V was trimmed by 5 bases and J by 9 bases, leaving 11 bases between them. Germline V gene lookup returns CDR1 SEHNR and CDR2 FQNEAQ (reference sequence). The CDR3 spans 12 residues. The CDR3 region has the DNA TGTGCCAGCAGCACAACAGGGAGCATTCAGTACTTC. Its translation: CASSTTGSIQYF.

The chain couples TRBV19 to TRBJ1-1, with D maybe TRBD1 (5 bases). The CDR3 is 15 amino acids. Per germline, CDR1 LNHDA and CDR2 SQIVND (reference sequence). The V end was cut by 0 bases, the J end by 4 bases, with 12 bases between. The DNA of the CDR3 is TGTGCCAGTAGTATAGACACCCGAGGGGCCACTGAAGCTTTCTTT. This sequence encodes CASSIDTRGATEAFF.

The chain has TRBV4-2 and TRBJ2-7; 13 nucleotides agree with TRBD2. Germline values: CDR1 LGHNA, CDR2 YNFKEQ. The CDR3 sequence is 15 residues long. J gave up 10 bases and V 0 bases, and 6 bases lay outside the gene matches. This chain's CDR3 is CASSQDWTSGSYQYV. The CDR3 DNA reads as TGTGCCAGCAGCCAAGATTGGACTAGCGGGAGCTACCAGTACGTC.

This chain joins TRBV6-5 and TRBJ2-1, with D possibly TRBD1 on 6 matching bases. Germline CDR1 reads MNHEY; CDR2 reads SVGAGI. This CDR3 comprises 15 residues. Trimming left V 5 bases short and J 4 bases short, with 15 bases between. The CDR3 sequence: CASSLETGQYNEQFF. CDR3 nucleotide sequence: TGTGCCAGCAGTCTAGAGACAGGACAATACAATGAGCAGTTCTTC.

The J gene is TRBJ2-1, the V gene TRBV9; 8 bases align to TRBD2. V gave up 0 bases and J gave up 8 bases; unmatched junction bases: 7. Germline CDR1 SGDLS, CDR2 YYNGEE. The CDR3 extends over 15 amino acids. The chain's CDR3 is CASSVGNGRGDEQFF. CDR3 sequence (DNA): TGTGCCAGCAGCGTAGGGAACGGGAGGGGCGATGAGCAGTTCTTC.

This clone has a single count. The gene calls are TRBV5-8 and TRBJ1-1, with D maybe TRBD1 (5 bases). The CDR3 covers 15 residues. CDR1 is SGHTS, CDR2 YDEGEE, per germline. V dropped 1 base and J dropped 5 bases, with 15 bases sitting between them. The CDR3 DNA sequence: TGTGCCAGCAGCTTGAATCCCAGGGAAAAGACTGAAGCTTTCTTT. Its translation is CASSLNPREKTEAFF.

The chain has TRBV19 and TRBJ2-7, with a possible D match to TRBD2 (7 bases). Germline V CDR1 and CDR2: LNHDA, SQIVND (reference sequence). The CDR3 runs to 15 residues. Trimming took 5 bases from V and 4 from J, leaving 18 bases between them. The CDR3 region is CASSSGTGRGYEQYF. CDR3 DNA sequence: TGTGCCAGTAGTTCGGGAACAGGGAGGGGGTACGAGCAGTACTTC.

This sequence joins TRBV18 and TRBJ2-2; 10 nucleotides agree with TRBD2. This CDR3 contains 18 residues. V dropped 5 bases and J dropped 4; count of bases not matched to a gene: 13. CDR1 and CDR2 from the germline V gene are KGHSH and LQKENI. The CDR3, as DNA: TGTGCCAGCTCAAAAGGACTAGCGGAGACCCTCCCCACCGGGGAGCTGTTTTTT. Amino acid sequence: CASSKGLAETLPTGELFF.

This clone was seen a handful of times. The chain carries TRBV6-5 and TRBJ1-2; D remains unclear. The ends were cut back, 6 bases at V and 2 bases at J, with 4 bases in the middle. The CDR3 has 11 residues. Germline V gene data show CDR1 as MNHEY and CDR2 as SVGAGI. The DNA of the CDR3 is TGTGCCAGCAGATGGAACTATGGCTACACCTTC. Its translation: CASRWNYGYTF.

This rearrangement joins TRBV10-3 to TRBJ1-5, with a possible D match to TRBD1 (5 bases). CDR1 is ENHRY, CDR2 SYGVKD, per germline. The V end lost 0 bases, the J end lost 2 bases, and 20 bases lay between the germline ends. The CDR3 spans 19 residues. The DNA for the CDR3 is TGTGCCATCAGTGAGTCCATTCTGAGACAGCGAGGGGGCAATCAGCCCCAGCATTTT. It encodes CAISESILRQRGGNQPQHF.

The chain couples TRBV27 to TRBJ2-7, with 8 bases fitting TRBD1. The length of the CDR3 is 14 residues. Per germline, CDR1 MNHEY and CDR2 SMNVEV (reference sequence). The ends lost 6 bases at V and 2 bases at J; junction bases unmatched: 6. Written as DNA, the CDR3 is TGTGCCAGCAGGGGGACAGGTAATCCCTACGAGCAGTACTTC. This encodes CASRGTGNPYEQYF.

In its sample, this clone was seen a few times. V is TRBV19 and J is TRBJ2-3; D unclear. CDR3 size: 12 residues. Germline loops: CDR1 LNHDA, CDR2 SQIVND (reference sequence). Trimming removed 6 bases from V and 6 bases from J, with 10 bases in between. The CDR3 is CASRQNWDTQYF. In DNA form, the CDR3 reads TGTGCCAGTAGACAAAACTGGGATACGCAGTATTTT.

The genes are TRBV11-1 and TRBJ2-5; 10 bases line up with TRBD1. Germline trimming cut 6 bases from V and 1 base from J; bases unmatched to any gene: 5. This CDR3 is 15 amino acids long. Per germline, CDR1 SGHAT and CDR2 FQDESV (reference sequence). The CDR3 protein is CASRPGTGVQETQYF. CDR3 nucleotides: TGTGCCAGCAGACCCGGGACAGGGGTCCAAGAGACCCAGTACTTC.

This clone was seen a single time. This chain uses TRBV7-3 with TRBJ2-5, with 9 bases fitting TRBD1. CDR1 is SGHTA and CDR2 is FQGTGA in the germline V gene. The CDR3 spans 13 residues. V lost 4 bases to trimming and J lost 9 bases; unmatched junction nucleotides: 6. The CDR3 spells CASSYQQGAPQYF. The CDR3 DNA reads as TGTGCCAGCAGCTACCAACAGGGGGCTCCCCAGTACTTC. Using reference TRBV7-3 and TRBJ2-5 for the parts outside the CDR3, the full variable domain is GAGVSQTPSNKVTEKGKYVELRCDPISGHTALYWYRQSLGQGPEFLIYFQGTGAADDSGLPNDRFFAVRPEGSVSTLKIQRTERGDSAVYLCASSYQQGAPQYFGPGTRLLVL.

The chain carries TRBV7-8 and TRBJ2-2; D is possibly TRBD1 (6 bases). Looked up from germline, CDR1 is SGHVS and CDR2 is FQNEAQ. The CDR3 length is 16 residues. V lost 3 bases and J lost 1, with 12 bases in between. CDR3 sequence (DNA): TGTGCCAGCAGCTTCAGTTGGGGACAGAACACCGGGGAGCTGTTTTTT. It codes for CASSFSWGQNTGELFF.

Judged by abundance, this clone is medium-sized. This chain uses TRBV7-8 with TRBJ2-3, with 7 bases fitting TRBD2. Per the germline V gene, CDR1 is SGHVS and CDR2 is FQNEAQ. This CDR3 comprises 16 residues. V dropped 4 bases and J dropped 0; count of bases not matched to a gene: 7. CDR3 sequence reads: CASSSVLAPSTDTQYF. CDR3 bases: TGTGCCAGCAGCTCGGTACTAGCGCCGAGCACAGATACGCAGTATTTT.

V gene TRBV23-1 combines with J gene TRBJ2-7; 7 bases line up with TRBD2. TRBV23-1 is an ORF, with its function uncertain. The ends lost 6 bases at V and 3 bases at J; junction bases unmatched: 14. The length of the CDR3 is 16 residues. CDR3 amino acids: CASSPGVGGKGYEQYV. CDR3 DNA: TGCGCCAGCAGCCCCGGCGTGGGGGGGAAGGGCTACGAGCAGTACGTC.

This clone has a single count. The chain recombines TRBV30 with TRBJ1-1; D gene unclear. This CDR3 has 13 amino acids. Between the trimmed V and J ends, which lost 0 bases and 0 bases, there was a span of 5 bases. The germline CDR1 and CDR2 sequences are GTSNPN and SVGIG (reference sequence). The CDR3, as DNA: TGTGCCTGGAGTGTACGGCTGAACACTGAAGCTTTCTTT. Protein: CAWSVRLNTEAFF. Complete variable domain (other parts from reference TRBV30 and TRBJ1-1): SQTIHQWPATLVQPVGSPLSLECTVEGTSNPNLYWYRQAAGRGLQLLFYSVGIGQISSEVPQNLSASRPQDRQFILSSKKLLLSDSGFYLCAWSVRLNTEAFFGQGTRLTVV.

V usage is TRBV27 and J usage is TRBJ1-3, with a weak D call TRBD1 (5 bases). The CDR3 runs to 17 residues. Germline V gene sequence: CDR1 MNHEY, CDR2 SMNVEV (reference sequence). V lost 0 bases and J lost 1, with 13 bases in between. CDR3 region: CASSLSWPHRSGNTIYF. CDR3 coding DNA: TGTGCCAGCAGTTTATCTTGGCCCCACAGGTCTGGAAACACCATATATTTT.